What follows is one T cell receptor (beta chain) and its context. Its antigen is as yet unknown. CDR3 length: 14 amino acids. Germline CDR1 SGHNT, CDR2 YYREEE (reference sequence). Trimming cost V 3 bases and J 3 bases; bases outside gene matches: 3. The protocol was immunoSEQ multiplex PCR, while the TCRdb copy is restricted to in-frame clones and leaves out a portion. The sample includes tens of thousands of clones, 65% to 90% of them seen just once. These data are taken from a study of OX40 agonist ivuxolimab in advanced cancers. Study as a whole: Patients' therapy was ivuxolimab, an antibody that acts as an agonist of OX40 (CD134). Prior anti-PD-1, anti-PD-L1 or anti-CTLA-4 therapy did not bar entry, and roughly 40% had some. Study-wide points: Fewer expanded clones were found on average in CD4+ than in CD8+ T cells.

The sequenced sample was CD4+ or CD8+ T cells sorted from blood, obtained in a trial of the OX40 agonist ivuxolimab. The TCR was taken from an adult with an advanced solid tumor such as melanoma, head and neck, liver or kidney cancer. This chain connects TRBV5-4 to TRBJ2-3; 8 bases map to TRBD2. As DNA, the CDR3 is TGTGCCAGCAGCTCCAGACTAGCGACAGATACGCAGTATTTT. It is translated as CASSSRLATDTQYF.